This T cell receptor beta chain appears in the sequencing data of a study of shared clonotypes between healthy human individuals. Measured with immunoSEQ multiplex PCR; TCRdb has only the in-frame clones, and not every one. The sample has roughly 480,000 clones, about 80% seen once; the top ten hold less than 15%. The CDR3 sequence is 16 residues long. Germline CDR1 reads KGHSH; CDR2 reads LQKENI. Trimming shortened V by 3 bases and J by 4 bases, and 19 bases separated the two germline ends. Sequenced: PBMCs. This clonotype was obtained from a woman between 40 and 50 years old in good health. Some clones in this sample may be carry-over from other donors' samples. The J gene is TRBJ2-7, the V gene TRBV18, with D perhaps given as TRBD1 or TRBD2 (5 bases each). The CDR3 here is CASSPPPGPPVYEQYF. CDR3 DNA sequence: TGTGCCAGCTCACCTCCACCGGGACCCCCGGTGTACGAGCAGTACTTC. The whole variable domain, remainder taken from reference TRBV18 and TRBJ2-7, is NAGVMQNPRHLVRRRGQEARLRCSPMKGHSHVYWYRQLPEEGLKFMVYLQKENIIDESGMPKERFSAEFPKEGPSILRIQQVVRGDSAAYFCASSPPPGPPVYEQYFGPGTRLTVT.